This T cell receptor beta chain was identified during a study of shared clonotypes between healthy human individuals. This clone was seen a single time. Germline CDR1 reads SGHAT; CDR2 reads FQNNGV. Trimming removed 4 bases from V and 5 bases from J, with 18 bases in between. The CDR3 spans 16 residues. TCRdb keeps only in-frame clones here, not all; method: immunoSEQ multiplex PCR. This sample carries about 960,000 clones, less than 85% of them seen once, and the ten largest clones take over 1.3%. Input material: memory CD4+ T cells sorted from blood. The subset was: CD45RA-negative fraction. The genes are TRBV11-2 and TRBJ2-1; possibly TRBD2 for D (5 bases). The source is a man aged 18 to 30 in good health. The CDR3 sequence is CASSSLEGGFDNEQFF. The CDR3 DNA is TGTGCCAGCAGCTCTCTTGAAGGAGGTTTCGACAATGAGCAGTTCTTC.